These 32 T cell receptor beta chains originate from one sample sequenced in a study of shared clonotypes between healthy human individuals (dated by TCRdb to the early 2020s). The library was generated by the immunoSEQ multiplex PCR assay. The source is immuneACCESS, and TCRdb retained only in-frame sequences with V and J called. Part of the clones is not carried over; for the studies checked, unresolved V genes explain less than half of this, and the remainder is unexplained. The sample includes around 2.5 million clones, with 93% observed a single time. Approximately 0.36% of the sample goes to the ten largest clones. Sequenced sample: naive CD4+ T cells from PBMCs. The cell subset or site label of this sample denotes: CD45RA+ positively selected. Receptors originate from a man aged 18 to 35 in good health. Some clones in this sample may be carry-over from other donors' samples.

The rearrangement joins TRBV20-1 to TRBJ1-4; D not certain. The V end was cut by 3 bases, the J end by 13 bases, with 12 bases between. Germline loops: CDR1 DFQATT, CDR2 SNEGSKA (reference sequence). There are 11 residues in the CDR3. CDR3 nucleotide sequence: TGCAGTGCTAGGTCTCCAGAGCGACTGTTTTTT. It yields the protein CSARSPERLFF.

This sequence joins TRBV5-1 and TRBJ2-5, with 12 bases aligning to TRBD2. Germline trimming cut 0 bases from V and 2 bases from J; bases unmatched to any gene: 8. From germline, CDR1 is SGHRS and CDR2 YFSETQ. The CDR3 totals 18 residues. CDR3 residues: CASSLGQGLAGTQETQYF. The CDR3 region has the DNA TGCGCCAGCAGCTTGGGGCAAGGACTAGCGGGGACTCAAGAGACCCAGTACTTC.

This clone was observed a single time. This rearrangement joins TRBV7-6 to TRBJ2-5; maybe TRBD2 (5 bases). This CDR3 is built from 14 residues. CDR1 is SGHVS and CDR2 is FNYEAQ in the germline V gene. The V gene lost 0 bases and the J gene lost 4 bases, with 9 bases spanning the gap. The CDR3 DNA is TGTGCCAGCAGCTTAGCGGGAGTTCCAGAGACCCAGTACTTC. This translates into CASSLAGVPETQYF. The full variable domain, with the rest looked up from reference TRBV7-6 and TRBJ2-5, is GAGVSQSPRYKVTKRGQDVALRCDPISGHVSLYWYRQALGQGPEFLTYFNYEAQQDKSGLPNDRFSAERPEGSISTLTIQRTEQRDSAMYRCASSLAGVPETQYFGPGTRLLVL.

J is TRBJ1-2 and V is TRBV5-4; no reliable D call. V was trimmed by 3 bases and J by 4 bases, leaving 10 bases between them. The CDR3 has 13 amino acids. Per the germline V gene, CDR1 is SGHNT and CDR2 is YYREEE (reference sequence). CDR3 protein: CASSSDGSYGYTF. The CDR3 DNA sequence: TGTGCCAGCAGCTCGGACGGGAGCTATGGCTACACCTTC.

This chain uses TRBV21-1 with TRBJ2-7; the DNA was not compared with TRBD1, the D call given in the table. TRBV21-1 is recorded as a pseudogene. The length of the CDR3 is 14 residues. The CDR3 reads CASSKEDRGYEQYF. For the CDR3, the DNA is TGTGCCAGCAGCAAAGAGGACAGGGGCTACGAGCAGTACTTC.

The CDR3 region is CASSLAPGSVETQYF. CDR3 nucleotides: TGTGCCAGCAGCTTGGCCCCAGGGTCGGTAGAGACCCAGTACTTC. The V and J genes are TRBV5-5 and TRBJ2-5; weak D call: TRBD1 (5 bases). V lost 0 bases, J lost 4 bases, and 13 bases lay in between. The CDR3 covers 15 residues. Germline assignment: CDR1 SGHKS and CDR2 YYEKEE (reference sequence).

The chain recombines TRBV28 with TRBJ1-2, with no clear D. Trimming took 3 bases from V and 8 from J, leaving 22 bases between them. Per germline, CDR1 MDHEN and CDR2 SYDVKM. The length of the CDR3 is 16 residues. CDR3 protein: CASSFPHGASTGGYTF. The DNA for the CDR3 is TGTGCCAGCAGTTTCCCCCATGGTGCTTCGACGGGGGGCTACACCTTC.

The V call is TRBV7-2, the J call TRBJ2-7; D is possibly TRBD2 (6 bases). The germline V and J ends were trimmed by 2 bases and 7 bases, with 21 bases remaining between them. Germline V CDR1 and CDR2: SGHTA, FQGNSA. The CDR3 runs to 16 residues. The CDR3: CASSLRGRGLAGEQYF. CDR3 coding DNA: TGTGCCAGCAGCTTAAGAGGGAGAGGACTGGCGGGGGAGCAGTACTTC. The full variable domain, with the rest looked up from reference TRBV7-2 and TRBJ2-7, is GAGVSQSPSNKVTEKGKDVELRCDPISGHTALYWYRQSLGQGLEFLIYFQGNSAPDKSGLPSDRFSAERTGGSVSTLTIQRTQQEDSAVYLCASSLRGRGLAGEQYFGPGTRLTVT.

The chain combines TRBV29-1 with TRBJ2-7; 11 bases map to TRBD1. V lost 6 bases, J lost 3 bases, and 7 bases stayed unmatched. The length of the CDR3 is 14 residues. Germline CDR1 reads SQVTM; CDR2 reads ANQGSEA. The CDR3 coding sequence is TGCAGCGTCCGGGCCGGGACAGGGGGCTACGAGCAGTACTTC. Its translation is CSVRAGTGGYEQYF.

This clone was recorded a few times. The V call is TRBV7-2, the J call TRBJ1-5, with D tentatively TRBD1 (6 bases). The germline V gene has CDR1 SGHTA and CDR2 FQGNSA. The germline V and J ends were trimmed by 6 bases and 7 bases, with 13 bases remaining between them. The CDR3 sequence is 13 residues long. For the CDR3, the DNA is TGTGCCAGCAGGCGCGCAGGGGCCCAGCCCCAGCATTTT. This encodes CASRRAGAQPQHF.

The V call is TRBV28, the J call TRBJ2-3, with D possibly called TRBD1 or TRBD2 (5 bases each). The CDR3 contains 13 residues. The germline CDR1 and CDR2 sequences are MDHEN and SYDVKM. The CDR3 region is CASRGPSTDTQYF. The CDR3 DNA reads as TGTGCTTCTAGGGGACCTAGCACAGATACGCAGTATTTT.

CDR3 DNA: TGTGCCAGCAGCTTTGACAGGGCGTTATACAATGAGCAGTTCTTC. Translation: CASSFDRALYNEQFF. The genes are TRBV7-3 and TRBJ2-1; 7 nucleotides match TRBD1. The V segment lost 3 bases and the J segment 4 bases; nucleotides outside the gene matches: 6. This CDR3 spans 15 amino acids. Germline V CDR1 and CDR2: SGHTA, FQGTGA.

Concerning this clone: The same CDR3 also results from other DNA sequences found in this sample. The chain is built from TRBV7-9 and TRBJ2-3; D is unresolved. The V end was cut by 3 bases, the J end by 2 bases, with 3 bases between. Germline-derived CDR1 and CDR2 are SEHNR and FQNEAQ (reference sequence). This CDR3 is built from 12 residues. The CDR3 spells CASSFSTDTQYF. The DNA for the CDR3 is TGTGCCAGCAGCTTTTCCACAGATACGCAGTATTTT. The whole variable domain, remainder taken from reference TRBV7-9 and TRBJ2-3, is DTGVSQNPRHKITKRGQNVTFRCDPISEHNRLYWYRQTLGQGPEFLTYFQNEAQLEKSRLLSDRFSAERPKGSFSTLEIQRTEQGDSAMYLCASSFSTDTQYFGPGTRLTVL.

The chain combines TRBV2 with TRBJ2-5; 9 bases fit TRBD1. Germline lookup yields CDR1 SNHLY and CDR2 FYNNEI. The CDR3 runs 16 residues. After removal of 11 bases from V and 5 bases from J, the junction contained 18 bases not matched to a gene. CDR3 sequence (DNA): TGTGCCGGGTTACCGGGACAGGGTTTAGGTACGGAGACCCAGTACTTC. Translation gives CAGLPGQGLGTETQYF.

This chain links TRBV30 with TRBJ2-4; D ambiguous. The CDR3 covers 10 residues. V was clipped by 4 bases and J by 6 bases, with 4 bases between them. In germline, CDR1 is GTSNPN, CDR2 SVGIG (reference sequence). The CDR3 sequence is CAWKVNIQYF. CDR3 bases: TGTGCCTGGAAAGTAAACATTCAGTACTTC. Full variable domain (rest looked up from reference TRBV30 and TRBJ2-4): SQTIHQWPATLVQPVGSPLSLECTVEGTSNPNLYWYRQAAGRGLQLLFYSVGIGQISSEVPQNLSASRPQDRQFILSSKKLLLSDSGFYLCAWKVNIQYFGAGTRLSVL.

This clone was observed a handful of times. The chain recombines TRBV28 with TRBJ1-4; 7 bases fit TRBD1. The CDR3 covers 12 residues. Germline assignment: CDR1 MDHEN and CDR2 SYDVKM. Germline trimming cut 7 bases from V and 8 bases from J; bases unmatched to any gene: 4. CDR3 DNA sequence: TGTGCCAGCAAGACAGGGTTGGAAAAACTGTTTTTT. It translates to CASKTGLEKLFF.

The V and J genes are TRBV29-1 and TRBJ2-1; D gene uncertain. The V gene's germline CDR1 is SQVTM and CDR2 ANQGSEA. This CDR3 spans 13 amino acids. V was clipped by 4 bases and J by 8 bases, with 15 bases between them. The CDR3 sequence is CSVGARMSHEQFF. The CDR3 DNA sequence: TGCAGCGTTGGGGCTAGAATGAGTCATGAGCAGTTCTTC.

The chain links TRBV2 to TRBJ1-2; weak D call: TRBD1 (5 bases). Germline-derived CDR1 and CDR2 are SNHLY and FYNNEI. V was pared by 5 bases and J by 6 bases, with 13 bases between. The CDR3 is made up of 13 amino acids. Here the CDR3 reads CASSLGVVDGYTF. CDR3 DNA sequence: TGTGCCAGCAGTCTAGGGGTGGTGGATGGCTACACCTTC. Drawing the rest from reference TRBV2 and TRBJ1-2, the complete variable domain is EPEVTQTPSHQVTQMGQEVILRCVPISNHLYFYWYRQILGQKVEFLVSFYNNEISEKSEIFDDQFSVERPDGSNFTLKIRSTKLEDSAMYFCASSLGVVDGYTFGSGTRLTVV.

This chain links TRBV5-1 with TRBJ2-2; D perhaps matches TRBD1 (5 bases). This CDR3 comprises 18 residues. CDR1 SGHRS and CDR2 YFSETQ come from the germline V gene. V was cut by 0 bases and J by 4 bases, with 19 bases left in between. The CDR3 is CASSLAGSWLVGTGELFF. The CDR3 DNA follows: TGCGCCAGCAGCTTGGCAGGGTCCTGGCTAGTTGGCACCGGGGAGCTGTTTTTT.

The chain is built from TRBV30 and TRBJ1-1, with D possibly matching TRBD1 (6 bases). CDR3 size: 13 residues. V was shortened by 3 bases and J by 4 bases, with 12 bases between the two germline ends. Germline lookup yields CDR1 GTSNPN and CDR2 SVGIG (reference sequence). CDR3: CAWSEQGFTEAFF. CDR3 bases: TGTGCCTGGAGCGAACAGGGCTTCACTGAAGCTTTCTTT.

The chain couples TRBV14 to TRBJ2-7, with no clear D. This CDR3 spans 15 amino acids. Trimming shortened V by 1 base and J by 1 base, and 11 bases separated the two germline ends. Per the germline V gene, CDR1 is SGHDN and CDR2 is FVKESK. The CDR3 nucleotides are TGTGCCAGCAGCCAAGGACTGCTGGCGTCCTACGAGCAGTACTTC. It encodes CASSQGLLASYEQYF. The variable domain in full, with the rest retrieved from reference TRBV14 and TRBJ2-7, is EAGVTQFPSHSVIEKGQTVTLRCDPISGHDNLYWYRRVMGKEIKFLLHFVKESKQDESGMPNNRFLAERTGGTYSTLKVQPAELEDSGVYFCASSQGLLASYEQYFGPGTRLTVT.

The chain carries TRBV6-5 and TRBJ1-1; D unresolved. There are 14 residues in the CDR3. The V gene's germline CDR1 is MNHEY and CDR2 SVGAGI. With 5 bases removed from V and 5 bases from J, the gap between germline ends came to 15 bases. CDR3 in amino acids: CASSHDAGSTEAFF. In DNA, the CDR3 is TGTGCCAGCAGTCACGACGCGGGTAGTACTGAAGCTTTCTTT.

Here the CDR3 reads CASSIVSRTPGLKRAFF. The CDR3 nucleotides are TGTGCCAGTAGTATAGTCTCCCGGACACCGGGCCTGAAGAGGGCTTTCTTT. This chain uses TRBV19 with TRBJ1-1, with D possibly TRBD1 on 5 matching bases. Germline V gene sequence: CDR1 LNHDA, CDR2 SQIVND (reference sequence). Deletions cut 1 base from V and 11 bases from J, with 26 bases between. CDR3 size: 17 residues.

The sample holds one count of this clone. The chain couples TRBV7-8 to TRBJ2-5, with no clear D. The germline gives CDR1 SGHVS, CDR2 FQNEAQ. Between the trimmed V and J ends, which lost 2 bases and 0 bases, there was a span of 13 bases. The length of the CDR3 is 16 residues. CDR3 sequence: CASSLRRSRNQETQYF. The CDR3 bases are TGTGCCAGCAGCTTACGGAGATCCCGGAACCAAGAGACCCAGTACTTC.

The chain couples TRBV6-1 to TRBJ1-5; D call uncertain. The CDR3 length is 15 residues. Per germline, CDR1 MNHNS and CDR2 SASEGT. The V gene lost 10 bases and the J gene lost 0 bases, with 16 bases spanning the gap. This CDR3 reads CATTAGAYSNQPQHF. DNA of the CDR3: TGTGCCACCACCGCGGGAGCTTATAGCAATCAGCCCCAGCATTTT.

The gene calls are TRBV14 and TRBJ1-3, with D possibly being TRBD1 (6 bases). V was pared by 6 bases and J by 3 bases, with 21 bases between. This CDR3 contains 17 residues. Germline V CDR1 and CDR2: SGHDN, FVKESK. CDR3 nucleotides: TGTGCCAGCAGACGGACGGGGCAGGGGTCGGTTGGAAACACCATATATTTT. It codes for CASRRTGQGSVGNTIYF.

The chain joins TRBV14 to TRBJ2-5; possible D gene TRBD2, 5 bases. Germline CDR1 is SGHDN and CDR2 is FVKESK. The CDR3 spans 16 residues. V shed 4 bases and J shed 1 base, with 16 bases lying between them. Here the CDR3 reads CASSPYLRAGQETQYF. The CDR3 DNA follows: TGTGCCAGCAGCCCCTACTTGCGGGCCGGCCAAGAGACCCAGTACTTC.

The CDR3 DNA sequence: TGCGCCAGCAGCTTGTTCGAGGGGGTAGATACGCAGTATTTT. Its protein product is CASSLFEGVDTQYF. The rearrangement links TRBV5-1 to TRBJ2-3, with D possibly TRBD1 on 6 matching bases. This CDR3 is 14 amino acids long. Per germline, CDR1 SGHRS and CDR2 YFSETQ. V lost 1 base to trimming and J lost 5 bases, with 11 bases between them.

The chain joins TRBV7-7 to TRBJ2-5; 10 positions match TRBD2. Losses at the gene ends were 7 bases for V and 9 bases for J; bases not matched to a gene: 11. CDR3 length equals 14 residues. CDR1 is SSHAT, CDR2 FNYEAQ, per germline (reference sequence). The chain's CDR3 is CASMVAGGLGPQYF. In nucleotides, the CDR3 is TGTGCCAGCATGGTAGCGGGGGGTCTGGGGCCCCAGTACTTC.

This clone has only a few counts. Other DNA sequences of this sample code for an identical CDR3. The V and J genes are TRBV18 and TRBJ1-4, with 9 bases that match TRBD1. The CDR3 is made up of 15 amino acids. V lost 4 bases, J lost 0 bases, and 0 bases stayed unmatched. Germline V gene sequence: CDR1 KGHSH, CDR2 LQKENI. The CDR3 is CASSRQGATNEKLFF. The CDR3 nucleotides read TGTGCCAGCTCACGACAGGGGGCAACTAATGAAAAACTGTTTTTT.

The chain employs TRBV28 and TRBJ1-1; D ambiguous. The CDR3 length is 14 residues. V gave up 6 bases and J gave up 1 base, with 12 bases separating them. Germline CDR1 is MDHEN and CDR2 is SYDVKM. CDR3 amino acids: CASSDRSKNTEAFF. Here the CDR3 DNA reads TGTGCCAGCAGCGATCGGTCCAAGAACACTGAAGCTTTCTTT.

The gene calls are TRBV5-1 and TRBJ1-1, with D unresolved. The CDR3 extends over 14 amino acids. The germline V gene encodes CDR1 SGHRS and CDR2 YFSETQ. The V and J ends lost 2 bases and 1 base respectively, with 9 bases between them. CDR3 sequence (DNA): TGCGCCAGCAGCTTTGGTAGGGCGAACACTGAAGCTTTCTTT. Translated, it gives CASSFGRANTEAFF.